This entry lists 9 T cell receptor beta chains sequenced from one sample in a study of regulatory T cells in long-lasting Graves disease. The authors built TCR beta libraries using iRepertoire HTBI primers and Arm-PCR of CDR3 regions. Each CDR3 protein is one row after TCRdb ran MiXCR on the multiplex PCR reads. This sample yields some 500,000 distinct CDR3 sequences, of which about 14% are seen a single time; 8.5% to 10% belongs to the top ten. The time point was: newly diagnosed GD, antithyroid drugs for less than 3 months. TCR sequences were obtained from RNA taken from PBMCs. These data also featured in a second study, about T cells in Graves' hyperthyroidism and ophthalmopathy.

The specimen was peripheral blood mononuclear cells (PBMCs), collected at new diagnosis, from a patient treated with antithyroid drugs. The source of these receptors is a man in his thirties or forties with Graves disease.

This clonotype appeared many times. The chain couples TRBV6-4 to TRBJ2-3, with 7 positions matching TRBD2. The CDR3 extends over 16 amino acids. The V gene's germline CDR1 is MRHNA and CDR2 SNTAGT. Trimming removed 0 bases from V and 4 bases from J; junction bases left unmatched: 7. The CDR3 loop reads CASSDSIQGGSDTQYF. The CDR3 DNA reads TGTGCCAGCAGTGACTCGATCCAGGGAGGGTCAGATACGCAGTATTTT.

This clonotype appeared a few times. This sequence joins TRBV29-1 and TRBJ2-6; D is ambiguous. Trimming cost V 4 bases and J 3 bases, with 10 bases left between them. The CDR3 is 14 residues long. CDR1 SQVTM and CDR2 ANQGSEA come from the germline V gene. The CDR3 region has the DNA TGCAGCGTTGTAACGGAAGTTGGGGCCAACGTCCTGACTTTC. The encoded protein is CSVVTEVGANVLTF.

This clonotype came up many times. This rearrangement joins TRBV12-3 or TRBV12-4 to TRBJ1-5, with D tentatively TRBD1 (6 bases). The V and J ends lost 2 bases and 0 bases respectively, with 17 bases between them. There are 18 residues in the CDR3. CDR3 in DNA: TGTGCCAGCAGTTTAACCGGGGGCGATTCAAATAGCAATCAGCCCCAGCATTTT. It is translated as CASSLTGGDSNSNQPQHF.

In this sample, this clonotype turned up many times. The V call is TRBV29-1, the J call TRBJ2-1; no clear D gene. Germline CDR1 reads SQVTM; CDR2 reads ANQGSEA. This CDR3 has 12 residues. V lost 3 bases to trimming and J lost 5 bases, with 8 bases between them. CDR3 DNA sequence: TGCAGCGTTGAGCCGGAGAACAATGAGCAGTTCTTC. Encoded protein: CSVEPENNEQFF.

At least ten counts were recorded for this clonotype. V usage is TRBV2 and J usage is TRBJ2-3, with D perhaps being TRBD1 or TRBD2 (5 bases each). Germline CDR1 and CDR2: SNHLY and FYNNEI. V shed 3 bases and J shed 4 bases, with 11 bases lying between them. CDR3 size: 14 residues. The CDR3, as DNA: TGTGCCAGCAGTGAGGGGGTTGTCCCAGATACGCAGTATTTT. Residues: CASSEGVVPDTQYF.

As for this clonotype: Possible read error: a much larger clone is one base away. The chain employs TRBV29-1 and TRBJ1-1, with a possible D match to TRBD1 (5 bases). CDR3 length equals 12 residues. Per the germline V gene, CDR1 is SQVTM and CDR2 is ANQGSEA. CDR3 sequence: CSAAGTSTGAFF. CDR3 nucleotide sequence: TGCAGCGCCGCCGGGACGAGCACTGGAGCTTTCTTT.

This clonotype showed up many times. This chain connects TRBV5-1 to TRBJ1-3; D uncertain. In germline, CDR1 is SGHRS, CDR2 YFSETQ. There are 12 residues in the CDR3. V was clipped by 0 bases and J by 8 bases, with 6 bases between them. DNA for the CDR3: TGCGCCAGCAGCTTGGCCGGGGACACCATATATTTT. Translated, it gives CASSLAGDTIYF.

As to this clonotype: It is likely a read error, because the conserved phenylalanine at the end of the CDR3 is missing. The chain joins TRBV5-1 to TRBJ2-3; 8 bases match TRBD2. The germline V gene encodes CDR1 SGHRS and CDR2 YFSETQ. The CDR3 is 15 amino acids. J gave up 1 base and V 4 bases, and 5 bases lay outside the gene matches. Here the CDR3 reads CASSLPGLGTDTQYL. The CDR3 bases are TGCGCCAGCAGCCTGCCGGGACTAGGCACAGATACGCAGTATCTT.

There are many counts of this clonotype. This sequence joins TRBV6-1 and TRBJ2-7; maybe TRBD2 (6 bases). The CDR3 is made up of 14 amino acids. Germline assignment: CDR1 MNHNS and CDR2 SASEGT. V dropped 7 bases and J dropped 2 bases, with 15 bases sitting between them. CDR3 in DNA: TGTGCCAGCAAGGCCTGGACTACCACCTACGAGCAGTACTTC. This codes for CASKAWTTTYEQYF.